This TCR beta chain was sequenced for a study of blood T cell repertoires in COVID-19. Overall study: Nucleic acid was either cDNA or gDNA, and it came from T cells, B-cell-depleted T cells, or PBMCs.

Sequencing used immunoSEQ multiplex PCR; TCRdb keeps in-frame clones, though not all of them. The data show 200,000 to 300,000 clones, with about 86% seen just once and about 2.1% held by the top ten. This CDR3 has 13 amino acids. Germline CDR1 SGHAT, CDR2 FQNNGV. The V and J ends lost 2 bases and 1 base respectively, with 5 bases between them. Sequencing was carried out using peripheral blood. V and J are TRBV11-2 and TRBJ1-1; D is undetermined. This TCR came from a man under 40 with active or convalescent COVID-19. CDR3 DNA sequence: TGTGCCAGCAGCTTATCGAGGAACACTGAAGCTTTCTTT. Its translation: CASSLSRNTEAFF.